This T cell receptor beta chain is from a study of CD4 T cells in relation to SARS-CoV-2 and coronaviruses. Study-wide context: PBMCs were cultured with antigen for around nine days before TCR beta sequencing. Study-level findings and limits: Each donor contributed either pre-pandemic or post-infection samples, not both.

The unexposed donors gave CD4+ T cells in about 2011-2018, prior to COVID-19. CD4+ T cells were isolated from the cells after around 10 days of culture. Testing used SARS-CoV-2 S/N and four cold-coronavirus spikes on unexposed-donor CD4+ T cells, cells permitting. Repertoires were generated with immunoSEQ multiplex PCR, while TCRdb's copy carries only in-frame clones and drops some. Among about 27,000 clones listed, about three quarters were seen once. As to this clone: Its matching antigen is unknown.

The material sequenced was CD4+ T cells from PBMCs, cultured in vitro. The receptor's source is a human donor in good health.

Here the CDR3 DNA reads TGTGCCAGCAGCTCTGGAGATACGCAGTATTTT. This sequence encodes CASSSGDTQYF. This chain connects TRBV11-3 to TRBJ2-3; D gene ambiguous. V lost 4 bases, J lost 5 bases, and 4 bases lay in between. Looked up from germline, CDR1 is SGHNT and CDR2 is YENEEA. This CDR3 has 11 amino acids.